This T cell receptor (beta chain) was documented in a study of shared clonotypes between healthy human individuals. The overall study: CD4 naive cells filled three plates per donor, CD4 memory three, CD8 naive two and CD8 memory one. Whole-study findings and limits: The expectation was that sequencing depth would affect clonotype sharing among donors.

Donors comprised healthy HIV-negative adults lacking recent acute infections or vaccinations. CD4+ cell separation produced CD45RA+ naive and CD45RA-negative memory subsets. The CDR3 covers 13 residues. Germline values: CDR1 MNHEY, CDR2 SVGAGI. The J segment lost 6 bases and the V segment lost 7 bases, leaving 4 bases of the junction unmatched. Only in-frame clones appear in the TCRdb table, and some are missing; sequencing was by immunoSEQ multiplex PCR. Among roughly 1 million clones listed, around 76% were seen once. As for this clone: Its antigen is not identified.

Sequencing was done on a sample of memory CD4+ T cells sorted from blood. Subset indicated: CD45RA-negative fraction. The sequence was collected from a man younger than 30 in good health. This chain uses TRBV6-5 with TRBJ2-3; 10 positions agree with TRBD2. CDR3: CASTSGGVDTQYF. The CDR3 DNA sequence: TGTGCCAGCACCAGCGGGGGGGTGGATACGCAGTATTTT.